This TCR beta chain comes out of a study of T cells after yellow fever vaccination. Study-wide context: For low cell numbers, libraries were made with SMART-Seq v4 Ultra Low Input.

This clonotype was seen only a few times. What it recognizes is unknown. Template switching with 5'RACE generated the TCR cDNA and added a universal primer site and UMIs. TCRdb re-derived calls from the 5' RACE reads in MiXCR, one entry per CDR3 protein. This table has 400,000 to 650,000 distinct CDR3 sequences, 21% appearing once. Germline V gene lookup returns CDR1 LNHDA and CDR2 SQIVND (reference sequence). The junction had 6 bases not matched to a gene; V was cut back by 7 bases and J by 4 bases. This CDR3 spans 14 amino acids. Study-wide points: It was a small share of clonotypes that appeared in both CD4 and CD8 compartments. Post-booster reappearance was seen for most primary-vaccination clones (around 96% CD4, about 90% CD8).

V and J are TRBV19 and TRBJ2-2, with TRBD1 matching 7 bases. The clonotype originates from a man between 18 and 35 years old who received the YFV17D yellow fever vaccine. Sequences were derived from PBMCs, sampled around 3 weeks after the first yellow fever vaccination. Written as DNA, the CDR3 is TGTGCCAGTACCCTCGGGACAGCCACCGGGGAGCTGTTTTTT. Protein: CASTLGTATGELFF. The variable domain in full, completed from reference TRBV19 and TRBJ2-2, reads DGGITQSPKYLFRKEGQNVTLSCEQNLNHDAMYWYRQDPGQGLRLIYYSQIVNDFQKGDIAEGYSVSREKKESFPLTVTSAQKNPTAFYLCASTLGTATGELFFGEGSRLTVL.